This is a list of T cell receptor beta chains from one sample in a study of cytomegalovirus exposure and HLA in healthy donors. The repertoire was sequenced with immunoSEQ multiplex PCR; TCRdb's copy has only in-frame clones and lacks some. The sample records 210,000 or so clones, around four fifths being singletons. Sequenced material: PBMCs. The receptors stem from a woman in her thirties or forties in good health and CMV-seronegative. Both conserved end residues are part of each CDR3. Fields, in order: D gene, J gene, V gene, clone size, CDR3 protein, CDR3 DNA. D genes are given only for firm matches. Expanded clones are given a class, and other clones once, few, many or no size at all.

>TRBD1|TRBJ1-1|TRBV7-3|-
CASSPLQGMNTEAFF
TGTGCCAGCAGCCCGTTACAGGGGATGAACACTGAAGCTTTCTTT
>-|TRBJ2-6|TRBV7-8|-
CASSFYRVPGANVLTF
TGTGCCAGCAGCTTCTACAGGGTGCCTGGGGCCAACGTCCTGACTTTC
>-|TRBJ2-2|TRBV23-1|-
CASGRDKNTGELFF
TGCGCCAGCGGCCGGGACAAGAACACCGGGGAGCTGTTTTTT
>TRBD1|TRBJ1-2|TRBV7-2|-
CASSLGRGTGGYTF
TGTGCCAGCAGCTTAGGCAGGGGGACGGGAGGCTACACCTTC
>-|TRBJ2-7|TRBV18|-
CASSPSVGQARYEQYF
TGTGCCAGCTCACCATCAGTGGGGCAGGCCCGCTACGAGCAGTACTTC
>-|TRBJ2-3|TRBV18|-
CASSPQQGRTDTQYF
TGTGCCAGCTCACCACAACAGGGCCGCACAGATACGCAGTATTTT
>-|TRBJ2-1|TRBV12-5|-
CASGLARVSYNEQFF
TGTGCTAGTGGTTTGGCCAGGGTTTCCTACAATGAGCAGTTCTTC
>-|TRBJ1-5|TRBV7-6|-
CASSPRGPHQPQHF
TGTGCCAGCAGCCCTCGGGGTCCTCATCAGCCCCAGCATTTT
>TRBD1|TRBJ2-7|TRBV19|-
CASTPGQGNYEQYF
TGTGCCAGTACGCCGGGACAGGGTAACTACGAGCAGTACTTC
>TRBD1|TRBJ1-2|TRBV10-3|-
CAKPTGQGDYGYTF
TGTGCCAAACCGACGGGACAGGGGGATTATGGCTACACCTTC
>TRBD2|TRBJ2-3|TRBV18|-
CASSRGGRVTDTQYF
TGTGCCAGCTCACGCGGGGGGCGCGTCACAGATACGCAGTATTTT
>TRBD1|TRBJ1-1|TRBV19|-
CASSRQGRGTEAFF
TGTGCCAGTAGTAGACAGGGTCGAGGCACTGAAGCTTTCTTT
>TRBD1|TRBJ2-7|TRBV5-1|-
CASSLGTGTYEQYF
TGCGCCAGCAGCTTAGGGACAGGAACCTACGAGCAGTACTTC
>-|TRBJ1-5|TRBV23-1|few
CASSLRDKKRGNQPQHF
TGCGCCAGCAGTCTCCGGGACAAGAAAAGGGGCAATCAGCCCCAGCATTTT
>-|TRBJ2-5|TRBV7-2|few
CASSPEVREETQYF
TGTGCCAGCAGCCCGGAGGTCCGCGAAGAGACCCAGTACTTC
>TRBD1|TRBJ2-1|TRBV27|-
CASNQQGSEQFF
TGTGCCAGCAATCAACAGGGGAGTGAGCAGTTCTTC
>-|TRBJ2-7|TRBV7-2|few
CASRSGLAIEQYF
TGTGCCAGCAGATCGGGACTGGCAATTGAGCAGTACTTC
>TRBD1|TRBJ1-4|TRBV19|-
CASSPIDGTGGDNEKLFF
TGTGCCAGTAGTCCAATCGACGGGACAGGGGGAGATAATGAAAAACTGTTTTTT
>-|TRBJ2-2|TRBV27|-
CASSPQNTGELFF
TGTGCCAGCAGCCCCCAGAACACCGGGGAGCTGTTTTTT
>-|TRBJ1-2|TRBV6-5|-
CASSSGTLYGYTF
TGTGCCAGCAGTTCCGGGACACTCTATGGCTACACCTTC
>-|TRBJ1-1|TRBV29-1|-
CSVDGQVGEHWEPRVRWENTEAFF
TGCAGCGTGGATGGTCAGGTGGGAGAACACTGGGAGCCTAGGGTCAGGTGGGAGAACACTGAAGCTTTCTTT
>TRBD1|TRBJ1-4|TRBV30|few
CAWRGQATNEKLFF
TGTGCCTGGAGAGGACAGGCGACTAATGAAAAACTGTTTTTT
>TRBD2|TRBJ2-7|TRBV28|-
CASVTGGGLAGDEQYF
TGTGCCAGCGTGACAGGTGGTGGGCTAGCGGGGGACGAGCAGTACTTC
>TRBD1|TRBJ1-1|TRBV18|-
CASSLRDRRDTEAFF
TGTGCCAGCTCACTAAGGGACAGGCGGGACACTGAAGCTTTCTTT
>TRBD2|TRBJ2-3|TRBV5-1|-
CASSRGGHVTDTQYF
TGCGCCAGCAGCCGGGGGGGCCATGTCACAGATACGCAGTATTTT